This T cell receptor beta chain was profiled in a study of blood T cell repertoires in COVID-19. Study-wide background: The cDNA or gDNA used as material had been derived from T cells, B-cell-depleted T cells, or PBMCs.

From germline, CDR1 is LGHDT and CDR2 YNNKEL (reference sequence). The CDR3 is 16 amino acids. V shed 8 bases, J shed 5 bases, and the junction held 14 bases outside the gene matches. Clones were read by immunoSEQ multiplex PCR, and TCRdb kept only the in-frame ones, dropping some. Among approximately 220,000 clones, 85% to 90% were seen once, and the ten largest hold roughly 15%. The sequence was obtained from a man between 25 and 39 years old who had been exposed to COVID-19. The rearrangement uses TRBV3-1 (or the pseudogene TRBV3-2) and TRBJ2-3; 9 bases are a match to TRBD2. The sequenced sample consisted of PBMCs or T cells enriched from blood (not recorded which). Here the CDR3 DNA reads TGTGCCAGCGCCCTCTTGGTGCGGGGGGGCCTAGATACGCAGTATTTT. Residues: CASALLVRGGLDTQYF.